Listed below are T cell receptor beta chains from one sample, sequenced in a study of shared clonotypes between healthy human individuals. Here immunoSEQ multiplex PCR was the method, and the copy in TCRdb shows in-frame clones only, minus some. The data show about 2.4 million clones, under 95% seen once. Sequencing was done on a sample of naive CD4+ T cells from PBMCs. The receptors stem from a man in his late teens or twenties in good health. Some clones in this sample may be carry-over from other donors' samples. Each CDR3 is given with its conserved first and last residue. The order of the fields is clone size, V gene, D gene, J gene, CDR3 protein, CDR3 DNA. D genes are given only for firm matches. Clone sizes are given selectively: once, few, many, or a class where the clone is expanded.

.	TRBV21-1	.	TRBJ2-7	CASSHDADGGYEQYF	TGTGCCAGCAGCCACGACGCGGACGGCGGCTACGAGCAGTACTTC
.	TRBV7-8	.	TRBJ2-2	CASSFLLNTGELFF	TGTGCCAGCAGCTTCCTTCTGAACACCGGGGAGCTGTTTTTT
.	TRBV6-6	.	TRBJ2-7	CASSTLLGEQYF	TGTGCCAGCAGTACGTTGTTAGGGGAGCAGTACTTC
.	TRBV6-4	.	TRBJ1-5	CASSVDFSNQPQHF	TGTGCCAGCAGTGTGGACTTTAGCAATCAGCCCCAGCATTTT
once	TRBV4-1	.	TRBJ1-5	CASSQVPINQPQHF	TGCGCCAGCAGCCAAGTTCCCATCAATCAGCCCCAGCATTTT
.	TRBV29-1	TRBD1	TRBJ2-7	CSARQGVMSYEQYF	TGCAGCGCCAGACAGGGGGTTATGTCCTACGAGCAGTACTTC
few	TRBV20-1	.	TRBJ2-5	CSARVQETQYF	TGCAGTGCTAGAGTCCAAGAGACCCAGTACTTC
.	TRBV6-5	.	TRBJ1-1	CASSYSSGLGNTEAFF	TGTGCCAGCAGTTACTCGTCCGGGCTGGGAAACACTGAAGCTTTCTTT
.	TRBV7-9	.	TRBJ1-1	CASSPGGEAFF	TGTGCCAGCAGCCCCGGTGGTGAAGCTTTCTTT
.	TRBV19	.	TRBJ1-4	CASSIGAGATNEKLFF	TGTGCCAGTAGTATAGGAGCCGGAGCAACTAATGAAAAACTGTTTTTT
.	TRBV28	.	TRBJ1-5	CASRQGRATYSNQPQHF	TGTGCCAGCAGGCAGGGACGGGCGACGTATAGCAATCAGCCCCAGCATTTT
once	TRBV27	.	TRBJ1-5	CASRERNQPQHF	TGTGCCAGCAGGGAACGAAATCAGCCCCAGCATTTT
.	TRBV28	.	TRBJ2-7	CASTPMGGLSYEQYF	TGTGCCAGCACCCCAATGGGGGGGCTCTCCTACGAGCAGTACTTC
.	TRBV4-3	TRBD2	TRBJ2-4	CASSKGLAGEKNIQYF	TGCGCCAGCAGCAAGGGACTAGCGGGAGAAAAAAACATTCAGTACTTC